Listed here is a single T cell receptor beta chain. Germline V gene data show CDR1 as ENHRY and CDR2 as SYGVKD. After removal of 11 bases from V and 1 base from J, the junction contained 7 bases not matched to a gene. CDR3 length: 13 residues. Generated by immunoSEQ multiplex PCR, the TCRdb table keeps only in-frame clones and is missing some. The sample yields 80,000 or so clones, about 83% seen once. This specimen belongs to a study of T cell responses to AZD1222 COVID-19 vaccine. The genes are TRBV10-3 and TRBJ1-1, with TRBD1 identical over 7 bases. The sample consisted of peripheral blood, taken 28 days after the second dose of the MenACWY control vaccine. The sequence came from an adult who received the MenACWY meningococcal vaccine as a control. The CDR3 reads CASTGLGNTEAFF. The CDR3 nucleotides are TGTGCCTCGACAGGGTTGGGGAACACTGAAGCTTTCTTT.